This T cell receptor beta chain was profiled in a study of naive and memory T cell subsets. From the second PCR step, alpha and beta chains were amplified apart. This clonotype was detected many times. An equimolar mix of two oligonucleotides served as the beta constant-region primer for TRBC1 and TRBC2. Nested alpha and beta constant-region primers with the SP2 primer drove four PCR rounds on ligated cDNA. The cDNA 3' end received a ligated single-stranded oligonucleotide carrying the SP2 primer and a 12-nucleotide UMI. One entry per CDR3 protein, called by TCRdb with MiXCR from the UMI-ligation and nested PCR reads. The sample lists around 4,300 distinct CDR3 sequences; 5.2% were seen once. Deletions cut 5 bases from V and 0 bases from J, with 10 bases between. Looked up from germline, CDR1 is SEHNR and CDR2 is FQNEAQ (reference sequence). The CDR3 spans 15 residues.

This receptor was taken from a human donor in good health. The rearrangement uses TRBV7-9 and TRBJ1-4; no clear D. Sequenced sample: effector memory CD8+ T cells from blood. Sample subset: effector memory, CD45RA- CD27-. The chain's CDR3 is CASSISSATNEKLFF. As DNA, the CDR3 is TGTGCCAGCAGCATCTCCAGTGCAACTAATGAAAAACTGTTTTTT.